This T cell receptor beta chain came from a study of cytomegalovirus exposure and HLA in healthy donors. The study's findings and limits: Most CMV-associated TCR beta chains were later found to appear HLA-restricted. Later analysis demonstrated an association between a missense DCLRE1C variant and TCR beta V- and J-gene trimming.

Turning to this clone: The target antigen is unknown.

Researchers ran the PCR with 60 Vbeta and 13 Jbeta primers. Sequencing was performed with immunoSEQ multiplex PCR; in TCRdb, only in-frame clones are kept and a portion is missing. This sample lists about 48,000 clones; its ten largest clones have more than 5.5%. The material sequenced was PBMCs. This TCR was sampled from a male donor in good health and CMV-seropositive.

The CDR3 reads CASGGPGGGQPQHF. CDR3 coding DNA: TGTGCGAGTGGGGGGCCTGGGGGAGGGCAGCCCCAGCATTTT. This chain links TRBV19 with TRBJ1-5; a weak D match, TRBD1 (6 bases). Germline V CDR1 and CDR2: LNHDA, SQIVND (reference sequence). CDR3 size: 14 residues.